The rows below give T cell receptor beta chains drawn from one sample of a study of blood T cells in healthy people across ages. TCRdb reanalysed the 5' RACE reads using MiXCR and keeps one entry per CDR3 protein. The sample lists about 1,000,000 distinct CDR3 sequences; over 35% were seen once. Specimen: blood. These receptor sequences come from an older woman in good health. Both conserved end residues are trimmed from each CDR3. A D gene is named only where the DNA matches it firmly. Expanded clones get a size class; other rows say once, few or many, or leave the size out.

.,.,12,TRBV2,ASTTDILPGEQY
TRBD2,.,13,TRBV20-1,SAGLSGRAPGTQY
.,.,11,TRBV27,ASSFGARGEQY
TRBD1,.,13,TRBV5-5,ASSFGQAPNQPQH
.,.,10,TRBV18,ASFEGGEKAF
TRBD2,.,14,TRBV7-8,ASSLKGLAFPGELF
.,.,10,TRBV12-3/TRBV12-4,ASNRPLSTQY
TRBD2,many,14,TRBV2,ASSEVGGGRSDTQY
.,few,12,TRBV2,ASSAFAGAYEQF
.,.,12,TRBV5-1,ASSLAGKDYGYT
.,many,11,TRBV12-3/TRBV12-4,ASSLGATDTQY
TRBD2,.,15,TRBV27,ASSLSTLAGGTNEQF
.,.,13,TRBV12-3/TRBV12-4,ASSLRREAQAEQF
.,.,14,TRBV27,ASRGGVTGSSYEQY
.,.,14,TRBV7-2,ASSLRPRAKGDTQY
TRBD1,.,11,TRBV20-1,SANRDRLIEQY
.,few,12,TRBV6-5,ASTGNSFTDTQY